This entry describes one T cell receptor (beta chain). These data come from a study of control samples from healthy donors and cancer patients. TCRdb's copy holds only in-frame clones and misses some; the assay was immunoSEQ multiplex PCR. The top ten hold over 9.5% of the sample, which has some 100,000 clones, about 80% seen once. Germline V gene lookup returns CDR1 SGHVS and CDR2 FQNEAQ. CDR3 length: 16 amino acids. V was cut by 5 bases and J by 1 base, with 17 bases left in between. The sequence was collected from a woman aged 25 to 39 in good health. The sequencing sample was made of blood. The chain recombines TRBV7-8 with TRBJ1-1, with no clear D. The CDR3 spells CASSARQGWGNTEAFF. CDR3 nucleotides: TGTGCCAGCAGCGCAAGGCAAGGTTGGGGGAACACTGAAGCTTTCTTT.